The entry that follows covers one T cell receptor (beta chain) sequence. A junction boundary mismatches the germline segment, possibly from a read error. This sample was taken from a study of HIV-infected patients and healthy controls. From germline, CDR1 is SGDLS and CDR2 YYNGEE. The CDR3 is 16 amino acids. TCRdb used MiXCR to reprocess the 5' RACE reads, holding one entry per CDR3 protein. The sample yields roughly 70,000 distinct CDR3 sequences, roughly a sixth seen once. The sequenced sample was CD4+ T cells from blood. The receptor was isolated from a human donor in good health. The J gene is TRBJ1-3, the V gene TRBV9; D remains unclear. In DNA form, the CDR3 reads TGTGCCAGCAGCGTAGAGGCTTCCAGCTCTGGAAACACCATGTATTTT. Its protein product is CASSVEASSSGNTMYF.